Here is one T cell receptor beta chain with its context. It lacks a known antigen. No per-base quality is available; no much larger clone lies one base away. The data stem from a study of cytomegalovirus exposure and HLA in healthy donors (dated by TCRdb to 2015 to 2018). A note on the overall study: According to a later analysis, the 120 or so validation repertoires were produced on the same platform as the 700 or so repertoires of the first cohort. The study was designed to test whether signatures of past pathogen exposure could be identified by cataloging public T cell receptors. High-throughput TCR immunosequencing, statistical association of individual TCRs with disease status, and machine learning were combined to predict cytomegalovirus infection status. Along with the roughly 670-subject first cohort, a separate validation cohort of around 120 different subjects was used. Paper-wide results and their limitations: The validation cohort had no HLA typing available for a later analysis, so co-occurrence within that cohort was assessed over all 120 or so repertoires. A later analysis found that TCRs clustered in the first cohort also tended to co-occur in the roughly 110 validation repertoires, with approximately 93% of cluster scores above 0. Most TCR sequences were observed very rarely across donors, whereas some public TCRs were present in many individuals. The authors suggested that the approach could potentially be generalized to other disease states and immunological phenotypes. Cytomegalovirus status was reported to be diagnosed by the classifier with high specificity and sensitivity in both the original and validation cohorts. A few of the identified cytomegalovirus-associated TCR beta chains were confirmed in vitro to be specific for cytomegalovirus antigens. The study gave a list of 150 to 200 TCR beta chains associated with cytomegalovirus.

Receptors were amplified or captured by the immunoSEQ multiplex PCR assay. On the authors' methods: A statistical classification framework was developed to diagnose cytomegalovirus status using the catalog of TCR beta chain sequences. Drawn from immuneACCESS, this table holds only the in-frame rearrangements with V and J called that TCRdb kept. Clones are partly lost; checked studies trace under half to an unresolved V gene and leave the rest unexplained. V, J and clone size are those of that table, while D and trimming were read from the DNA. Here the sample has around 190,000 clones; around 86% occur a single time. Over 1.3% of the sample belongs to the ten largest clones. Separate from the approximately 700-subject first cohort, the validation cohort of roughly 120 subjects was the group to which the donors belonged. The CDR3 has 18 amino acids, counting the end cysteine and phenylalanine. The entry retains the CDR3 DNA only, 54 bases that are in frame from base 1. The CDR1 and CDR2 encoded by the germline V gene are MGHRA and YSYEKL. Unmatched junction bases come to 12, with V trimmed by 4 bases and J by 0 bases.

This sequence originates from a woman between 18 and 30 years old in good health and CMV-seronegative. The specimen was PBMCs. The chain is made from TRBV4-1 and TRBJ2-1, with 7 central nucleotides matching TRBD2. This receptor has the CDR3 CASSPRETSMSSYNEQFF. The DNA is as follows: TGCGCCAGCAGCCCAAGGGAGACTAGCATGAGCTCCTACAATGAGCAGTTCTTC.